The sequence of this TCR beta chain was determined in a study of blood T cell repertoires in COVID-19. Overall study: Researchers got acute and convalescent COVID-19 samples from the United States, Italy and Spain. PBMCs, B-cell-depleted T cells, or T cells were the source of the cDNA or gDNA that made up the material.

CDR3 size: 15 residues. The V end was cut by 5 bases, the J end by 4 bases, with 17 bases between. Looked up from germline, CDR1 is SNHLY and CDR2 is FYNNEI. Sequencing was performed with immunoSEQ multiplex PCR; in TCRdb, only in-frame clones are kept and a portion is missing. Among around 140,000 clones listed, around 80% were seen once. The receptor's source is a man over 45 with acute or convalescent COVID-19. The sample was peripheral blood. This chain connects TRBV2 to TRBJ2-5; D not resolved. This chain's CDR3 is CASSYPGLTGETQYF. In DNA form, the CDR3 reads TGTGCCAGCAGTTACCCCGGCCTCACGGGAGAGACCCAGTACTTC.